The rows below give T cell receptor beta chains drawn from one sample of a study of blood T cell repertoires in COVID-19. Sequencing was performed with immunoSEQ multiplex PCR; in TCRdb, only in-frame clones are kept and a portion is missing. Of 55,000 to 95,000 clones listed, roughly 79% were seen once; the top ten hold 20% to 25%. The sequenced sample consisted of peripheral blood. The receptors derive from a woman in her 70s with acute or convalescent COVID-19. Each CDR3 is given with its conserved first and last residue. Each record gives: J gene, V gene, clone size, D gene, CDR3 DNA, CDR3 protein. D genes are given only for firm matches. Clone size is given for some rows only: seen once, a few or many times, or a class if the clone is expanded.

>TRBJ2-1|TRBV5-1|NA|TRBD2
TGCGCCAGCAGCTTGGAAGCTGGACTAGCCCGGAGGGAGCAGTTCTTC
CASSLEAGLARREQFF
>TRBJ2-7|TRBV29-1|NA|NA
TGCAGCGTTGACTGGCAGGGGTCCTACGAGCAGTACTTC
CSVDWQGSYEQYF
>TRBJ2-6|TRBV11-3|NA|TRBD1
TGTGCCAGCAGCTCTCCGGGACAGGCTACCTCTGGGGCCAACGTCCTGACTTTC
CASSSPGQATSGANVLTF
>TRBJ2-2|TRBV5-1|few|NA
TGCGCCAGCAGCTTGGGGGCAGCCAGCACCGGGGAGCTGTTTTTT
CASSLGAASTGELFF
>TRBJ1-2|TRBV28|NA|TRBD1
TGTGCCAGCAGGGCGACAGGGGGCGATTATGGCTACACCTTC
CASRATGGDYGYTF
>TRBJ2-7|TRBV28|NA|TRBD2
TGTGCCAGCAGTTTGGGGCTAGCGGGCCCCTACGAGCAGTACTTC
CASSLGLAGPYEQYF
>TRBJ1-2|TRBV14|NA|TRBD1
TGTGCCAGCAGCTCGGACAGGGGGCTTCGTTATGGCTACACCTTC
CASSSDRGLRYGYTF
>TRBJ1-1|TRBV7-8|NA|NA
TGTGCCAGCAGCCGTGGACAGATGAACACTGAAGCTTTCTTT
CASSRGQMNTEAFF
>TRBJ2-1|TRBV5-5|NA|NA
TGTGCCAGCAGCTCCCACCCGACTAGCTCCTACAATGAGCAGTTCTTC
CASSSHPTSSYNEQFF
>TRBJ2-7|TRBV10-1|NA|NA
TGCGCCAGCAGTGAGCAGGGCAAGGCCTACGAGCAGTACTTC
CASSEQGKAYEQYF
>TRBJ2-7|TRBV11-3|many|TRBD2
TGTGCCAGCAGCTTAGCGGGAGGGCTGAGAGAGCAGTACTTC
CASSLAGGLREQYF
>TRBJ1-2|TRBV18|NA|TRBD1
TGTGCCAGCTCACCACTGTCAGGGACAGGGAATCGTAAAGGCGACGGCTACACCTTC
CASSPLSGTGNRKGDGYTF
>TRBJ1-5|TRBV6-1|NA|NA
TGTGCCAGCAGTGAAGGGGGCCTGGGGGGAAGGATCAATCAGCCCCAGCATTTT
CASSEGGLGGRINQPQHF
>TRBJ2-3|TRBV29-1|NA|NA
TGCAGCGGAGGGCCAGATACGCAGTATTTT
CSGGPDTQYF